This T cell receptor beta chain was sequenced during a study of blood T cell repertoires in COVID-19. In the original workflow: Reference gene primer amplification yielded estimated nucleated cell counts. Profiling relied on immunoSEQ multiplex PCR, and the TCRdb table lists in-frame clones only, not all of them. That table is the source of V, J and clone size, and D and trimming were worked out from the DNA. The table has tens of thousands of clones, 70% to 90% seen once. CDR1 and CDR2 from the germline V gene are SGHVS and FQNEAQ. V gave up 3 bases and J gave up 4 bases, with 13 bases separating them. CDR3 length: 15 residues.

This chain links TRBV7-8 with TRBJ1-5; D unclear. The sample comprised peripheral blood. The clonotype was recovered from an older woman with acute or convalescent COVID-19. The CDR3 DNA reads TGTGCCAGCAGCTTTTCTGACCGGGGAAATCAGCCCCAGCATTTT. Its translation is CASSFSDRGNQPQHF.